This T cell receptor (beta chain) is drawn from a study of OX40 agonist ivuxolimab in advanced cancers. Study-level information: The study treated patients with ivuxolimab, an agonistic anti-OX40 (CD134) antibody.

This CDR3 comprises 13 residues. CDR1 is MGHRA and CDR2 is YSYEKL in the germline V gene. With 8 bases clipped from V and 2 bases from J, the junction kept 5 bases outside the gene matches. As for this clone: Its matching antigen is unknown.

Clones were sequenced by immunoSEQ multiplex PCR, and TCRdb holds only the in-frame ones, with some missing. The data hold around 94,000 clones, with under 95% observed a single time. Study-wide points: More expanded clones were seen, on average, in CD8+ T cells than in CD4+. The antigens recognized by the expanded peripheral T cells, that is their antigen specificity, were not determined.

Sampling times: baseline, cycle 4 day 1, cycle 7 day 1. The rearrangement links TRBV4-1 to TRBJ2-5; 7 nucleotides match TRBD1. Sequencing used CD4+ or CD8+ T cells sorted from blood, obtained in a trial of the OX40 agonist ivuxolimab. This receptor was taken from an adult with an advanced solid tumor such as melanoma, head and neck, liver or kidney cancer. This CDR3 reads CASATGQQETQYF. Written as DNA, the CDR3 is TGCGCCAGCGCCACGGGACAGCAAGAGACCCAGTACTTC.